The subject of this entry is one T cell receptor (beta chain). The antigen is unknown. Using quantitative 5'-RACE with molecular barcodes, the authors made TCR beta libraries. TCRdb reanalysed the 5' RACE reads using MiXCR and keeps one entry per CDR3 protein. The sample has roughly 440,000 distinct CDR3 sequences; approximately 17% are singletons. The data belong to a study of CD8 T cells in ankylosing spondylitis. This CDR3 region has 15 residues. Germline V CDR1 and CDR2: MNHEY, SVGEGT. Trimming took 6 bases from V and 1 from J; bases not matched to a gene: 8. Findings and limits, study-wide: Within matched ankylosing spondylitis synovial fluid, disease-linked clones were reportedly significantly enriched. The authors found the disease-linked clones to be CD8+ and relatively rare in peripheral blood. Previously reported in reactive arthritis synovial fluid and blood were some of the motif variants. The study identified a TCR beta motif of several highly homologous variants that appeared characteristic of ankylosing spondylitis blood.

Sequenced material: blood, either unsorted or a sorted T cell fraction (not recorded which). The receptor comes from a male donor with ankylosing spondylitis. This rearrangement joins TRBV6-2 or TRBV6-3 to TRBJ1-1, with 7 bases that match TRBD1. CDR3 loop: CASRERTGRNTEAFF. In DNA, the CDR3 is TGTGCCAGCAGAGAACGGACAGGAAGGAACACTGAAGCTTTCTTT.